A single sample gave rise to the 10 T cell receptor beta chains below, sequenced in a study of blood T cell repertoires in COVID-19. Using immunoSEQ multiplex PCR, the repertoire was profiled, and TCRdb retains in-frame clones only, with some absent. The sample contains around 350,000 clones, roughly 86% of which appear only once. Sequenced input: peripheral blood. These receptors were taken from a human donor in a cohort sampled during active COVID-19.

This chain links TRBV30 with TRBJ2-1, with TRBD2 matching 10 bases. CDR1 and CDR2 (germline): GTSNPN, SVGIG (reference sequence). The CDR3 covers 14 residues. The V gene end was trimmed by 4 bases and the J gene end by 0 bases; junction bases not matched to a gene: 0. Here the CDR3 DNA reads TGTGCCTGGACTAGCGGGAGCTCCTACAATGAGCAGTTCTTC. Amino acids: CAWTSGSSYNEQFF. The whole variable domain, filled in from reference TRBV30 and TRBJ2-1, reads SQTIHQWPATLVQPVGSPLSLECTVEGTSNPNLYWYRQAAGRGLQLLFYSVGIGQISSEVPQNLSASRPQDRQFILSSKKLLLSDSGFYLCAWTSGSSYNEQFFGPGTRLTVL.

V is TRBV6-6 and J is TRBJ2-7; 8 bases fit TRBD1. V lost 0 bases, J lost 4 bases, and 5 bases stayed unmatched. This CDR3 is built from 15 residues. CDR1 and CDR2 (germline): MNHNY, SVGAGI (reference sequence). CDR3 nucleotide sequence: TGTGCCAGCAGTTACTCCGGACAGGGTTGGTACGAGCAGTACTTC. It yields the protein CASSYSGQGWYEQYF.

This chain uses TRBV2 with TRBJ1-3; TRBD1 is a possible D gene (5 bases). Germline assignment: CDR1 SNHLY and CDR2 FYNNEI. Between the trimmed V and J ends, which lost 10 bases and 2 bases, there was a span of 12 bases. The CDR3 loop spans 13 amino acids. In DNA form, the CDR3 reads TGTGCCACGACTGGAGGGGCTGGAAACACCATATATTTT. The encoded protein is CATTGGAGNTIYF.

The chain recombines TRBV6-5 with TRBJ1-2; D remains unclear. The CDR3 totals 13 residues. The V and J ends lost 7 bases and 5 bases respectively, with 14 bases between them. Germline CDR1 is MNHEY and CDR2 is SVGAGI. CDR3 in DNA: TGTGCCAGCACTACGGCAGGTCGTTATGGCTACACCTTC. This translates into CASTTAGRYGYTF.

This clone was found once. The genes are TRBV4-1 and TRBJ2-7, with 13 bases that match TRBD2. The V and J ends lost 8 bases and 3 bases, in that order; junction bases with no gene match: 4. Germline CDR1 reads MGHRA; CDR2 reads YSYEKL. This CDR3 is built from 14 residues. The CDR3 region is CASRWTSGGYEQYF. For the CDR3, the DNA is TGCGCCAGCCGCTGGACTAGCGGGGGCTACGAGCAGTACTTC.

This rearrangement joins TRBV2 to TRBJ2-2; TRBD2 agrees at 9 bases. There are 17 residues in the CDR3. With V trimmed by 4 bases and J by 5 bases, 11 bases remained unmatched. The germline V gene has CDR1 SNHLY and CDR2 FYNNEI. Written as DNA, the CDR3 is TGTGCCAGCAGTGGGGCTAGCGGGACAAGGTATACCGGGGAGCTGTTTTTT. Translating it yields CASSGASGTRYTGELFF.

J is TRBJ1-1 and V is TRBV7-8; D might be TRBD1 (5 bases). CDR1 is SGHVS, CDR2 FQNEAQ, per germline. This CDR3 spans 15 amino acids. V dropped 5 bases and J dropped 1 base, with 14 bases sitting between them. The chain's CDR3 is CASSDPRASNTEAFF. The CDR3 DNA reads as TGTGCCAGCAGCGACCCCAGGGCCTCGAACACTGAAGCTTTCTTT.

This rearrangement joins TRBV29-1 to TRBJ2-1, with D tentatively TRBD1 (5 bases). Germline V CDR1 and CDR2: SQVTM, ANQGSEA. The CDR3 contains 11 residues. Trimming shortened V by 7 bases and J by 13 bases, and 17 bases separated the two germline ends. CDR3 sequence: CSAGAWLKQFF. The CDR3, as DNA: TGCAGCGCTGGGGCGTGGCTTAAACAGTTCTTC.

This clone has a single count. The chain employs TRBV5-6 and TRBJ2-2, with 13 bases identical to TRBD2. The CDR3 has 17 residues. Germline-derived CDR1 and CDR2 are SGHDT and YYEEEE. After removal of 2 bases from V and 3 bases from J, the junction contained 4 bases not matched to a gene. The CDR3 sequence: CASSFTSGRVHTGELFF. The CDR3, as DNA: TGTGCCAGCAGCTTTACTAGCGGGAGGGTCCACACCGGGGAGCTGTTTTTT.

The chain carries TRBV19 and TRBJ1-2, with 7 bases that match TRBD1. Germline CDR1 is LNHDA and CDR2 is SQIVND (reference sequence). The CDR3 contains 12 residues. With V trimmed by 9 bases and J by 8 bases, 9 bases remained unmatched. The CDR3 bases are TGTGCCAGCGCCAGGGGGGAATTGGGCTACACCTTC. This codes for CASARGELGYTF.